This T cell receptor (beta chain) comes out of a study of OX40 agonist ivuxolimab in advanced cancers. Describing the broader study: Ivuxolimab was an agonistic, fully human IgG2 monoclonal antibody directed against OX40 (CD134), a costimulatory receptor. Patients were allowed to have had prior anti-PD-1, anti-PD-L1 or anti-CTLA-4 therapy, and 40% of the dose-escalation patients had been treated with checkpoint inhibitors. The dose-escalation cohort was about 83% male with a mean age of 60 years, ranging from roughly 23 to 79. Intravenous ivuxolimab was administered to patients every 2 weeks at six dose levels: 0.01, 0.1, 0.3, 1.5, 3 and 10 mg/kg. The paper describes the monotherapy dose-escalation part (N = 52 patients) of the phase I trial of ivuxolimab. Of the roughly 54 patients in dose escalation, some 20 had hepatocellular carcinoma, some 15 had melanoma, 9 had renal cell carcinoma and 9 had head and neck cancer. Three dose-escalation patients achieved partial responses, one with hepatocellular carcinoma and two with cutaneous melanoma. Peripheral TCRbeta sequencing aimed to test whether ivuxolimab altered TCR sequence diversity and caused clonal T-cell expansion. Findings and caveats that apply to the study as a whole: The antigen specificity of the peripheral T cells that underwent clonal expansion was not determined. Partial responders in the 0.1-3.0 mg/kg groups had among the lowest normalized peripheral clonal expansion, especially among CD8+ T cells. At doses from 0.1 to 3.0 mg/kg, clonal expansion was seen in both CD4+ and CD8+ blood T cells between baseline and week 6. Low levels of normalized T-cell clonal expansion were also shown by some nonresponding patients. On average, CD8+ T cells showed more expanded clones than CD4+ T cells after ivuxolimab.

This clone came up a few times. This receptor's antigen is unknown. No base quality information exists; no much larger clone differs at one position. Genomic DNA was isolated from the sorted cells so that the TCRbeta CDR3 region could be sequenced. TCRbeta CDR3 regions were sequenced using the immunoSEQ Assay. As stored in TCRdb, this immuneACCESS dataset retains in-frame rearrangements with V and J assigned. A fraction of the clones does not appear; measured against another copy, unresolved V genes explain less than half of the discrepancy, and the remainder lacks a known reason. In this sample the table shows 95,000 to 150,000 clones, around 93% of which occur a single time. The top ten hold about 0.15% of the sample. Patients with a history of autoimmune disease or receiving systemic immunosuppression were excluded from the trial. Peripheral blood for TCR sequencing was drawn from every dose cohort at baseline, at cycle 4 day 1 and at cycle 7 day 1. Samples came from an open-label, multicenter, first-in-human phase I dose-escalation trial of ivuxolimab. Adults with locally advanced or metastatic melanoma, renal cell carcinoma, hepatocellular carcinoma or head and neck squamous cell carcinoma were enrolled in the trial. CD4+ and CD8+ T cells were sorted separately from peripheral blood before TCR sequencing.

The sample in question was CD4+ or CD8+ T cells sorted from blood, obtained in a trial of the OX40 agonist ivuxolimab. This clonotype was sampled from an adult with an advanced solid tumor such as melanoma, head and neck, liver or kidney cancer.

CDR3 reads: CASSLDSYGYTF. In nucleotides, the sequence is TGTGCCAGCAGCCTCGACAGTTATGGCTACACCTTC. In this chain, TRBV7-9 is recombined with TRBJ1-2; 5 matching bases give a weak D call of TRBD1. CDR1 and CDR2 (SEHNR, FQNEAQ) derive from the germline V gene (reference sequence). Counted from cysteine to phenylalanine, this CDR3 has 12 amino acids. The read is trimmed to its CDR3 DNA, 36 bases read in frame from base 1. V lost 5 bases and J lost 5 bases; the stretch between them is 9 bases long. This CDR3, with the reference TRBV7-9 and TRBJ1-2 proteins standing in past its ends, gives the full variable domain DTGVSQNPRHKITKRGQNVTFRCDPISEHNRLYWYRQTLGQGPEFLTYFQNEAQLEKSRLLSDRFSAERPKGSFSTLEIQRTEQGDSAMYLCASSLDSYGYTFGSGTRLTVV.